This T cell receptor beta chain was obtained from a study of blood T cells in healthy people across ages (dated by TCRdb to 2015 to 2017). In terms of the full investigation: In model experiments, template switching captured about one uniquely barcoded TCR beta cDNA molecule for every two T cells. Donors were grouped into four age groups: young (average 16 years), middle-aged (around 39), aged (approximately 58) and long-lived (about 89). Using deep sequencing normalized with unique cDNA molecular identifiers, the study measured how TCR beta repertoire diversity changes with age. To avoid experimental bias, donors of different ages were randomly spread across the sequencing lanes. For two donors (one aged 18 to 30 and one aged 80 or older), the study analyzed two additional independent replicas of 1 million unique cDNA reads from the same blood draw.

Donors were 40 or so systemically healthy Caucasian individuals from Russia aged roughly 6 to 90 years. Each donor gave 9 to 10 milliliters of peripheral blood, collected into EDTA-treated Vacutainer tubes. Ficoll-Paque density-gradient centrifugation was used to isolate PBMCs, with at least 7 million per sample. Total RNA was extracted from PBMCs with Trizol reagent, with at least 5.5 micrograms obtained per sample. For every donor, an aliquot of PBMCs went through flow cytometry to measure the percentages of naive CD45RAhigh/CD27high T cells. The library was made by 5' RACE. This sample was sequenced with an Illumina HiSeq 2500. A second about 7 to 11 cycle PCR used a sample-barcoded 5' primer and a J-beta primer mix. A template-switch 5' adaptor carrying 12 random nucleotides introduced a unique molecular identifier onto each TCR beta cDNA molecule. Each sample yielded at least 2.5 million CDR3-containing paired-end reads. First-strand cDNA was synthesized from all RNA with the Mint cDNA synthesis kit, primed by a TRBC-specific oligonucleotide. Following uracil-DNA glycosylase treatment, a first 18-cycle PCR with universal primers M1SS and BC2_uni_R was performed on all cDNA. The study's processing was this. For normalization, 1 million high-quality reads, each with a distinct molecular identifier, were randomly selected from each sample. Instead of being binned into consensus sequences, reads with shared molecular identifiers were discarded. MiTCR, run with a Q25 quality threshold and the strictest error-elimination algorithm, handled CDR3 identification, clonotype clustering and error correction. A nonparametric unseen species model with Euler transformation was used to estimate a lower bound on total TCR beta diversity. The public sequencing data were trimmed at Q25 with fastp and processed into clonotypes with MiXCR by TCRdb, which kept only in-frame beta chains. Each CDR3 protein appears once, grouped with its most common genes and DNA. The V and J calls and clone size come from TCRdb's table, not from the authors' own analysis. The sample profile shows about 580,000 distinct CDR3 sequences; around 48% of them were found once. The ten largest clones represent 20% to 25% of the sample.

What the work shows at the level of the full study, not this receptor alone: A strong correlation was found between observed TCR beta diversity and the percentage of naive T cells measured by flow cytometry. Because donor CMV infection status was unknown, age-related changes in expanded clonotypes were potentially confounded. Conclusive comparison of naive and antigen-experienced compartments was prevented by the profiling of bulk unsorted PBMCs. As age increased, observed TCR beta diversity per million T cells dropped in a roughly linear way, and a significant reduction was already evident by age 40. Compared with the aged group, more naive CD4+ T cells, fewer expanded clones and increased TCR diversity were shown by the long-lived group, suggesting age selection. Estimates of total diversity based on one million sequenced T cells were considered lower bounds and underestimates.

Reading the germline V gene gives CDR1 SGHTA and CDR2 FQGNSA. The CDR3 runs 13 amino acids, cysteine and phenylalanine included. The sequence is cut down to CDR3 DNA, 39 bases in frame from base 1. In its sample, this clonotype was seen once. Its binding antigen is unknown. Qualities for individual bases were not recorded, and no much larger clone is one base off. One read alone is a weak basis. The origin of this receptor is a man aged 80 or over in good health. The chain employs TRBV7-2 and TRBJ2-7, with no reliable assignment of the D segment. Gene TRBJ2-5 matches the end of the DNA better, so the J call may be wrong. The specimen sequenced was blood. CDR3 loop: CASSLVETQTQYF. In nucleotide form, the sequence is TGTGCCAGCAGCTTAGTTGAAACCCAGACCCAGTACTTC.